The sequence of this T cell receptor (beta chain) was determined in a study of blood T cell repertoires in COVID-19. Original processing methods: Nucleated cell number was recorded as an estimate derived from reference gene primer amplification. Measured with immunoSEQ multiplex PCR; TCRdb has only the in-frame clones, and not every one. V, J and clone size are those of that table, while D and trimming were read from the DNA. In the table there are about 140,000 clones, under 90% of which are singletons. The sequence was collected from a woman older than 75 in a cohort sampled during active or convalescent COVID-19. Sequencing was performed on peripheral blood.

CDR3 DNA sequence: TGTGCCTGGAAGGGTCAGGGCCGACTCAACTATAATTCACCCCTCCACTTT. This encodes CAWKGQGRLNYNSPLHF. The chain employs TRBV30 and TRBJ1-6, with D possibly being TRBD1 (5 bases). The ends were cut back, 4 bases at V and 3 bases at J, with 19 bases in the middle. The CDR3 extends over 17 amino acids. CDR1 GTSNPN and CDR2 SVGIG come from the germline V gene (reference sequence). Full variable domain (rest looked up from reference TRBV30 and TRBJ1-6): SQTIHQWPATLVQPVGSPLSLECTVEGTSNPNLYWYRQAAGRGLQLLFYSVGIGQISSEVPQNLSASRPQDRQFILSSKKLLLSDSGFYLCAWKGQGRLNYNSPLHFGNGTRLTVT.